Listed below are T cell receptor beta chains from one sample, sequenced in a study of regulatory T cells in long-lasting Graves disease. TCRdb reanalysed the multiplex PCR reads using MiXCR and keeps one entry per CDR3 protein. The data show roughly 510,000 distinct CDR3 sequences, around 16% seen once. The sample also formed part of further work on T cells in Graves' hyperthyroidism and ophthalmopathy.

This specimen consisted of peripheral blood mononuclear cells (PBMCs), obtained at new diagnosis, from a patient treated with antithyroid drugs. Every receptor here comes from a man between 18 and 29 years old with Graves disease. CDR3s include the opening cysteine and the closing phenylalanine or tryptophan. The order of the fields is J gene, CDR3 length, V gene, D gene, clone size, CDR3 protein, CDR3 DNA. D genes are given only for firm matches. The size field is filled for only some rows; it gives once, few, many or a size class.

>TRBJ2-1|15|TRBV9|TRBD2|-
CASSVRGRASSEQFF
TGTGCCAGCAGCGTACGCGGGAGGGCCAGTAGTGAGCAGTTCTTC
>TRBJ1-1|13|TRBV20-1|-|many
CRAPMPRNTEAFF
TGCAGGGCCCCAATGCCTAGGAACACTGAAGCTTTCTTT
>TRBJ2-7|18|TRBV28|TRBD2|many
CASRRFRTSGRATYEQYF
TGTGCCAGCAGGAGATTTCGGACTAGCGGGAGGGCGACCTACGAGCAGTACTTC
>TRBJ2-4|18|TRBV5-4|TRBD1|-
CASSVNTGHYPRGNIQYF
TGTGCCAGCAGCGTTAATACGGGACACTACCCCAGGGGGAACATTCAGTACTTC
>TRBJ2-5|15|TRBV15|-|many
CATSRDGGGGETQYF
TGTGCCACCAGCAGAGATGGGGGAGGGGGAGAGACCCAGTACTTC
>TRBJ1-5|14|TRBV30|-|many
CAWRGGNSNQPQHF
TGTGCCTGGAGAGGAGGGAATAGCAATCAGCCCCAGCATTTT
>TRBJ2-3|13|TRBV27|TRBD1|few
CATRTGSTDTQYF
TGTGCCACCAGGACAGGGAGCACAGATACGCAGTATTTT
>TRBJ2-3|17|TRBV14|-|-
CASSQDQRGSGADTQYF
TGTGCCAGCAGCCAAGACCAGAGGGGTTCCGGCGCAGATACGCAGTATTTT
>TRBJ1-5|16|TRBV28|-|-
CASSLAPGRRNQPQHF
TGTGCCAGCAGTTTAGCCCCAGGGCGTCGAAATCAGCCCCAGCATTTT
>TRBJ2-1|16|TRBV7-9|TRBD2|-
CASSRSSGLARYEQFF
TGTGCCAGCAGCAGGTCCTCCGGACTAGCACGGTATGAGCAGTTCTTC
>TRBJ2-7|17|TRBV28|-|many
CASSSRVYSTQTYEQYF
TGTGCCAGCAGTTCCAGGGTCTACTCCACCCAGACCTACGAGCAGTACTTC
>TRBJ1-1|15|TRBV5-1|TRBD1|few
CASSFRDRGQSEAFF
TGCGCCAGCAGCTTCCGGGACAGGGGGCAAAGTGAAGCTTTCTTT
>TRBJ1-2|14|TRBV25-1|-|-
CASSGVGGVNGYTF
TGTGCCAGCAGTGGCGTAGGGGGGGTTAATGGCTACACCTTC
>TRBJ2-1|16|TRBV6-1|-|-
CASSHMGSGLDNEQFF
TGTGCCAGCAGTCACATGGGATCGGGTCTCGACAATGAGCAGTTCTTC
>TRBJ2-1|17|TRBV5-1|TRBD2|many
CASSLYERTSGYNEQFF
TGCGCCAGCAGCTTGTACGAAAGGACTAGCGGGTACAATGAGCAGTTCTTC
>TRBJ2-7|12|TRBV12-3/TRBV12-4|-|-
CASEATSYEQYF
TGTGCCAGCGAGGCCACCTCCTACGAGCAGTACTTC
>TRBJ2-2|17|TRBV10-3|-|-
CAIGGGSGRRNTGELFF
TGTGCCATCGGGGGGGGCTCCGGGCGACGTAACACCGGGGAGCTGTTTTTT
>TRBJ2-1|14|TRBV29-1|TRBD1|-
CSVHGQGTYNEQFF
TGCAGCGTTCATGGACAGGGAACCTACAATGAGCAGTTCTTC
>TRBJ2-5|17|TRBV3-1|-|-
CAGSQHPLSGIQETQYF
TGTGCCGGCAGCCAACACCCCCTATCGGGGATACAAGAGACCCAGTACTTC
>TRBJ1-4|15|TRBV10-2|TRBD1|few
CASSWTGGPNEKLFF
TGCGCCTCCTCCTGGACAGGGGGCCCTAATGAAAAACTGTTTTTT
>TRBJ1-1|16|TRBV12-3/TRBV12-4|TRBD1|many
CASSSNRGKGDTEAFF
TGTGCCAGCAGTTCCAACAGGGGGAAGGGGGACACTGAAGCTTTCTTT
>TRBJ1-1|14|TRBV28|-|few
CASSLWAANTEAFF
TGTGCCAGCAGTTTATGGGCCGCGAACACTGAAGCTTTCTTT
>TRBJ2-7|16|TRBV6-5|TRBD1|few
CASSYSGGTGSYEQYF
TGTGCCAGCAGTTACTCGGGCGGGACAGGGTCCTACGAGCAGTACTTC
>TRBJ2-4|14|TRBV2|-|many
CASSWTRAKNIQYF
TGTGCCAGCAGTTGGACGAGGGCCAAAAACATTCAGTACTTC
>TRBJ2-2|15|TRBV9|TRBD2|-
CASSGGLASTGELFF
TGTGCCAGCAGCGGAGGACTAGCGAGCACCGGGGAGCTGTTTTTT
>TRBJ2-1|15|TRBV11-3|-|few
CASSRLGGAYNEQFF
TGTGCCAGCAGCCGACTAGGAGGGGCGTACAATGAGCAGTTCTTC
>TRBJ1-4|14|TRBV5-1|TRBD1|once
CASSLRGQEEKLFF
TGCGCCAGCAGCTTAAGGGGACAGGAGGAAAAACTGTTTTTT
>TRBJ2-4|14|TRBV3-1|-|many
CASSQEGQQYIQYF
TGTGCCAGCAGCCAAGAGGGGCAACAATACATTCAGTACTTC
>TRBJ1-4|16|TRBV30|-|few
CAWSVSPGATNEKLFF
TGTGCCTGGAGTGTAAGTCCAGGTGCGACTAATGAAAAACTGTTTTTT
>TRBJ2-5|19|TRBV14|TRBD2|-
CASSQDEGLAGAYGETQYF
TGTGCCAGCAGCCAAGATGAAGGACTAGCGGGAGCTTACGGAGAGACCCAGTACTTC
>TRBJ1-2|13|TRBV28|-|-
CASSLYPLTGYTF
TGTGCCAGCAGTTTATATCCCCTAACCGGCTACACCTTC
>TRBJ1-6|14|TRBV2|-|few
CASSYSGLGSPLHF
TGTGCCAGCAGTTACTCAGGGTTGGGTTCACCCCTCCACTTT
>TRBJ2-1|15|TRBV7-3|-|many
CASSLRGTASFEQFF
TGTGCCAGCAGCTTAAGAGGGACCGCGTCGTTTGAGCAGTTCTTC
>TRBJ1-1|16|TRBV4-1|-|few
CASSSGQDSVNTEAFF
TGCGCCAGCAGCTCAGGTCAGGACAGCGTGAACACTGAAGCTTTCTTT
>TRBJ1-1|13|TRBV5-1|-|few
CASSAGDYTEAFF
TGCGCCAGCAGCGCAGGGGACTACACTGAAGCTTTCTTT
>TRBJ2-1|16|TRBV20-1|TRBD1|many
CSAVTGGVNSYNEQFF
TGCAGTGCCGTGACAGGGGGCGTGAATTCCTACAATGAGCAGTTCTTC
>TRBJ1-2|15|TRBV9|TRBD1|many
CASSPRTGSNYGYTF
TGTGCCAGCAGCCCAAGGACAGGTTCTAACTATGGCTACACCTTC
>TRBJ2-1|15|TRBV28|TRBD2|many
CASSLGGRAIDEQFF
TGTGCCAGCAGTTTAGGGGGGAGGGCCATCGATGAGCAGTTCTTC
>TRBJ2-1|14|TRBV20-1|-|-
CSAMIRASYNEQFF
TGCAGTGCTATGATCCGCGCCAGTTACAATGAGCAGTTCTTC
>TRBJ1-5|18|TRBV19|TRBD1|few
CASSMDQGTGGSNQPQHF
TGTGCCAGTAGTATGGACCAAGGGACAGGGGGTAGCAATCAGCCCCAGCATTTT
>TRBJ1-3|16|TRBV3-1|-|-
CASSQGGLSSGNTIYF
TGTGCCAGCAGCCAAGGAGGACTTAGCTCTGGAAACACCATATATTTT
>TRBJ1-6|14|TRBV4-1|-|-
CASSPGTPWLPLHF
TGCGCCAGCAGCCCCGGGACACCGTGGCTACCCCTCCACTTT
>TRBJ2-7|16|TRBV11-2|-|-
CASSHPARGRGYEQYF
TGCGCCAGCAGCCACCCCGCTCGCGGCCGGGGGTACGAGCAGTACTTC
>TRBJ2-5|14|TRBV12-3/TRBV12-4|-|few
CASSRGLNQETQYF
TGTGCCAGCAGCCGCGGACTGAACCAAGAGACCCAGTACTTC
>TRBJ2-1|15|TRBV10-3|-|many
CAISVGSGDVNEQFF
TGTGCCATCAGTGTGGGTAGCGGAGACGTCAATGAGCAGTTCTTC
>TRBJ2-7|16|TRBV28|-|few
CASSLDGSGPLCEQYF
TGTGCCAGCAGTTTAGATGGTTCGGGGCCCTTGTGCGAGCAGTACTTC
>TRBJ1-1|14|TRBV11-2|-|many
CASSPRGLNTEAFF
TGTGCCAGCAGCCCGAGGGGTTTGAACACTGAAGCTTTCTTT